Listed below are T cell receptor beta chains from one sample, sequenced in a study of blood T cell repertoires in COVID-19. Sequencing was performed with immunoSEQ multiplex PCR; in TCRdb, only in-frame clones are kept and a portion is missing. Here the sample spans 220,000 or so clones, roughly 88% being singletons. The sample consisted of PBMCs or T cells enriched from blood (not recorded which). The receptors here all came from a woman between 45 and 60 years old who had recovered from COVID-19. The CDR3 runs from the conserved cysteine through the conserved F or W. The order of the fields is clone size, V gene, J gene, D gene, CDR3 DNA, CDR3 protein. D genes are given only for firm matches. Not every row has a clone size; where given, it reads once, few, many or a size class.

>-|TRBV5-4|TRBJ1-1|TRBD1
TGTGCCAGCAGCGGGGATCCAGGGGGGCTGGGCACTGAAGCTTTCTTT
CASSGDPGGLGTEAFF
>-|TRBV6-5|TRBJ1-4|TRBD1
TGTGCCAGCAGCCGACAGGGGGCGATTGATGAAAAACTGTTTTTT
CASSRQGAIDEKLFF
>-|TRBV28|TRBJ1-5|-
TGTGCCAGCAGTTCCCTAGCACAAACAGGGTACAATCAGCCCCAGCATTTT
CASSSLAQTGYNQPQHF
>-|TRBV15|TRBJ2-7|-
TGTGCCACCAGCAAAGACCCCCGTCCCGAGCAGTACTTC
CATSKDPRPEQYF
>-|TRBV11-2|TRBJ2-2|TRBD1
TGTGCCAGCAGCCCCTGGACAGGGAGTATGGGCACCGGGGAGCTGTTTTTT
CASSPWTGSMGTGELFF
>-|TRBV23-1|TRBJ2-7|TRBD2
TGCGCCAGCAGTCAATCTCAGCGGGAGGGCGAGCAGTACTTC
CASSQSQREGEQYF
>few|TRBV4-1|TRBJ1-3|-
TGCGCCAGCAGCCAAGCCTTTCGGACAGTCTCTGGAAACACCATATATTTT
CASSQAFRTVSGNTIYF
>-|TRBV4-2|TRBJ2-5|-
TGTGCCAGCAGCCACCGAGCGGACGTAGTAGTTCAAGAGACCCAGTACTTC
CASSHRADVVVQETQYF
>-|TRBV7-2|TRBJ1-3|-
TGTGCCAGCAGCTTAGTGTGGGCTGCTGGAAACACCATATATTTT
CASSLVWAAGNTIYF
>-|TRBV3-1/TRBV3-2|TRBJ2-5|TRBD2
TGTGCCAGCACGACTAGCGGGGGGTCAGAGACCCAGTACTTC
CASTTSGGSETQYF
>-|TRBV7-9|TRBJ2-3|TRBD2
TGTGCCAGCAGTCAAGCGGGAGGGAACACAGATACGCAGTATTTT
CASSQAGGNTDTQYF
>-|TRBV4-3|TRBJ1-2|TRBD1
TGCGCCAGCAGCCTCGGGACAGCGGGCGGCTATGGCTACACCTTC
CASSLGTAGGYGYTF
>-|TRBV3-1/TRBV3-2|TRBJ2-7|TRBD2
TGTGCCAGCAGCCATTTAATAATGGGACTAGCGGCAGCCTACGAGCAGTACTTC
CASSHLIMGLAAAYEQYF
>once|TRBV3-1/TRBV3-2|TRBJ2-1|-
TGTGCCAGCAGCCATGGGGCCAATGAGCAGTTCTTC
CASSHGANEQFF
>-|TRBV3-1/TRBV3-2|TRBJ1-1|-
TGTGCCAGCAGCCAAGGGAGGGGACGCCTCAGACCCACTGAAGCTTTCTTT
CASSQGRGRLRPTEAFF
>-|TRBV5-1|TRBJ1-3|TRBD1
TGCGCCAGCAGCTTGGGGAAACAGGGGACTGGAAACACCATATATTTT
CASSLGKQGTGNTIYF
>-|TRBV5-1|TRBJ2-5|-
TGCGCCAGTGGGGCAGGACAAGAGACCCAGTACTTC
CASGAGQETQYF
>-|TRBV4-3|TRBJ2-1|-
TGCGCCAGCAGCCAACAAAGGGCGGGAAATGAGCAGTTCTTC
CASSQQRAGNEQFF
>once|TRBV27|TRBJ2-5|-
TGTGCCAGCAGTTTATTCCTTTCTAGCCGTGGAGAGACCCAGTACTTC
CASSLFLSSRGETQYF
>-|TRBV11-2|TRBJ1-3|-
TGTGCCAGCAGCTTAGCTTTGGACAGCTACTCTGGAAACACCATATATTTT
CASSLALDSYSGNTIYF
>-|TRBV9|TRBJ2-1|-
TGTGCCAGCAGCCCCCCTGGGACTCTCCACAATGAGCAGTTCTTC
CASSPPGTLHNEQFF
>-|TRBV21-1|TRBJ1-1|-
TGTGCCAGCACAAAGGTGGAGCAGTCTAAGAACACTGAAGCTTTCTTT
CASTKVEQSKNTEAFF
>-|TRBV27|TRBJ2-7|TRBD1
TGTGCCAGCAGCCGAAAATACAGGGGCTACGAGCAGTACTTC
CASSRKYRGYEQYF